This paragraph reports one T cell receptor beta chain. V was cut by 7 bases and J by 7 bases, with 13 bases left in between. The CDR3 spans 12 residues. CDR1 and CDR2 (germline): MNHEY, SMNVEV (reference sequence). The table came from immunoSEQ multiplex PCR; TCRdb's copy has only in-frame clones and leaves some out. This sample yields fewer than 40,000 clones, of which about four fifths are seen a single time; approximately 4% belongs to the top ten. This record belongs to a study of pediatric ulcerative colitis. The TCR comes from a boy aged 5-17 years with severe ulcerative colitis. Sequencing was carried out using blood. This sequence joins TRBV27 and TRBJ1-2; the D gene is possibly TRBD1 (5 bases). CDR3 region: CASKAGPGGYTF. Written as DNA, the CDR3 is TGTGCCAGCAAGGCGGGACCAGGTGGCTACACCTTC.